This T cell receptor beta chain came from a study of T cell repertoires in cytomegalovirus infection (dated by TCRdb to the late 2010s). Background for the entire study: The peptide stimulations were aimed at well-studied HLA-B-restricted epitopes as well as recently identified HLA-C-restricted CMV epitopes, whose presentation resists viral immunomodulation. Because public TCR beta signatures pointed to carriage of CMV infection together with the matching HLA type, the HLA type of each donor mattered for the analysis. Study-wide findings and limitations: Cumulative frequency of public TCR beta family members discriminated carriers of CMV infection plus the relevant HLA type in this cohort and an independent approximately 350-donor cohort. The ex vivo response was dominated by HLA-C-restricted CMV-specific TCR beta clonotypes, and the single most frequent clonotype in two of eight donors was supplied by these HLA-C-restricted clonotypes.

The treatment or condition tag for this specimen amounts to: in vitro stimulation with specific CMV peptide epitopes to enrich CMV-specific T cells. Regarding this clonotype: This clone's antigen is unknown. The record has no base qualities; no much larger clone is one base away.

A distance of 13 bases separates the germline ends of V and J, which lose 8 bases and 0 bases respectively. Including cysteine and phenylalanine, the CDR3 has 14 amino acids. Of all the DNA, just the CDR3 is kept, 42 bases in frame from base 1. Looking up the germline V gene yields CDR1 SNHLY and CDR2 FYNNEI. Sequencing relied on an Illumina HiSeq 1500. TCRdb handled the public reads itself, with Q25 trimming in fastp and clone calling in MiXCR, and kept productive beta chains. Each record represents a unique CDR3 protein, reported with the most common genes and DNA among its rows. Counted in this sample were around 750,000 distinct CDR3 sequences; approximately 30% of them appeared once. The ten largest clones take up roughly 12% of the sample.

The sequenced sample was cultured CD8+ T cells from PBMCs, obtained from culture after CMV antigen stimulation. Here the chain combines TRBV2 and TRBJ1-1; the D gene is perhaps TRBD1, on 5 matching bases. The sequence was obtained from a human donor in good health (CMV status not recorded). Some clones in this sample may be carry-over from other donors' samples. The CDR3 region: CASPQGFMNTEAFF. At the DNA level, the sequence is TGTGCCAGCCCCCAGGGATTCATGAACACTGAAGCTTTCTTT.